This TCR beta chain was captured by sequencing in a study of shared clonotypes between healthy human individuals. V was pared by 2 bases and J by 6 bases, with 5 bases between. Germline CDR1 LNHNV, CDR2 YYDKDF (reference sequence). The CDR3 runs 12 residues. The method was immunoSEQ multiplex PCR; TCRdb's version includes in-frame clones alone and lacks a portion of them. The sample consists of over 700,000 clones, 72% of them appearing once. This TCR came from a woman aged 25 to 39 in good health. Sequenced material: memory CD4+ T cells sorted from blood. Subset indicated: CD45RA-negative fraction. The chain joins TRBV15 to TRBJ1-5; D remains ambiguous. DNA of the CDR3: TGTGCCACCAGCAGATACTCTCAGCCCCAGCATTTT. Residues: CATSRYSQPQHF.